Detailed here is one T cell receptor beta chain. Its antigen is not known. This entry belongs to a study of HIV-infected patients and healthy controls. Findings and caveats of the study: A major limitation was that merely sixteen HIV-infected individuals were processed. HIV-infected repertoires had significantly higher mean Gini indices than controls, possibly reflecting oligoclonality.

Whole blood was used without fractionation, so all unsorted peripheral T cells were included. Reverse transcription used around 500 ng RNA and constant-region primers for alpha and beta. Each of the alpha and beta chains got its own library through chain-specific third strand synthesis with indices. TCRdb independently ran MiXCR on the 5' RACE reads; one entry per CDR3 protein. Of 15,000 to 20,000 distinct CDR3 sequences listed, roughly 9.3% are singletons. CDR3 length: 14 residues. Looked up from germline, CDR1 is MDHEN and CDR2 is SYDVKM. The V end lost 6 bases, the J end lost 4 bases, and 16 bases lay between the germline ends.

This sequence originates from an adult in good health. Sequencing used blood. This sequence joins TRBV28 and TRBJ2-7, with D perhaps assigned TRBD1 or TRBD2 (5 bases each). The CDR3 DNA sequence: TGTGCCAGCAGGGGACCTGGATTTGGTTACGAGCAGTACTTC. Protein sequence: CASRGPGFGYEQYF.